The 7 T cell receptor beta chains below all came from one sample that was sequenced in a study of type 1 regulatory T cells. Study-level findings and limits: Compared with non-Tr1 cells, Tr1 cells showed a narrower TCR repertoire.

MiXCR, applied by TCRdb to the reads, yields one record per CDR3 protein. The table lists about 69,000 distinct CDR3 sequences, under 25% of them singletons. Antigens of these TCRs are unknown. Sequenced: cultured type 1 regulatory T (Tr1) cells, either the whole culture or a sorted fraction (not recorded which). The source is a human donor in good health.

This clonotype was seen many times. The rearrangement joins TRBV6-5 to TRBJ2-1; D perhaps matches TRBD2 (5 bases). Trimming left V 6 bases short and J 0 bases short, with 15 bases between. This CDR3 is 16 amino acids long. Germline V gives CDR1 MNHEY, CDR2 SVGAGI. The CDR3 is CASSRSGGLSYNEQFF. The CDR3 DNA is TGTGCCAGCAGCCGTTCGGGCGGGCTCTCCTACAATGAGCAGTTCTTC.

The chain has TRBV5-1 and TRBJ2-3, with D possibly being TRBD2 (5 bases). The CDR3 runs to 12 residues. V lost 2 bases and J lost 6, with 7 bases in between. Germline CDR1 and CDR2: SGHRS and YFSETQ. The CDR3 is CASSLLGDTQYF. The CDR3 nucleotides read TGCGCCAGCAGCTTACTAGGGGATACGCAGTATTTT.

Note on this clonotype: A single base separates this from a much larger clone, so it may be a read error. The genes are TRBV5-1 and TRBJ2-7; D is unresolved. Trimming shortened V by 0 bases and J by 0 bases, and 10 bases separated the two germline ends. Germline V gives CDR1 SGHRS, CDR2 YFSETQ. CDR3 length: 15 amino acids. The CDR3 protein is CASSLVGRSSYEQYF. In DNA form, the CDR3 reads TGCGCCAGCAGCTTGGTGGGCAGGAGCTCCTACGAGCAGTACTTC.

This chain connects TRBV2 to TRBJ2-7; D may match TRBD1 or TRBD2 (5 bases each). CDR1 is SNHLY, CDR2 FYNNEI, per germline. This CDR3 region has 13 residues. The V end lost 8 bases, the J end lost 7 bases, and 18 bases lay between the germline ends. The CDR3 here is CASGGVLTGEQYF. The CDR3, as DNA: TGTGCCAGCGGGGGAGTCCTCACGGGGGAGCAGTACTTC.

A few counts support this clonotype. The chain uses TRBV29-1 and TRBJ1-3; D remains ambiguous. Germline values: CDR1 SQVTM, CDR2 ANQGSEA. The CDR3 totals 11 residues. Between the trimmed V and J ends, which lost 5 bases and 4 bases, there was a span of 6 bases. DNA for the CDR3: TGCAGCGTTACCGCCGGAAACACCATATATTTT. Residues: CSVTAGNTIYF.

The chain employs TRBV5-1 and TRBJ2-7; 7 bases fit TRBD2. The germline CDR1 and CDR2 sequences are SGHRS and YFSETQ. J lost 5 bases, V lost 5 bases, and 10 bases had no gene match. The CDR3 has 14 amino acids. The CDR3 here is CASRLRGGVDEQYF. CDR3 nucleotides: TGCGCCAGCAGACTTCGGGGAGGGGTCGACGAGCAGTACTTC.

The chain employs TRBV11-2 and TRBJ2-5; D uncertain. The germline CDR1 and CDR2 sequences are SGHAT and FQNNGV. This CDR3 spans 11 amino acids. V lost 0 bases to trimming and J lost 9 bases, with 5 bases between them. CDR3 sequence (DNA): TGTGCCAGCAGCTTAGATTACGCCCAGTACTTC. This encodes CASSLDYAQYF.